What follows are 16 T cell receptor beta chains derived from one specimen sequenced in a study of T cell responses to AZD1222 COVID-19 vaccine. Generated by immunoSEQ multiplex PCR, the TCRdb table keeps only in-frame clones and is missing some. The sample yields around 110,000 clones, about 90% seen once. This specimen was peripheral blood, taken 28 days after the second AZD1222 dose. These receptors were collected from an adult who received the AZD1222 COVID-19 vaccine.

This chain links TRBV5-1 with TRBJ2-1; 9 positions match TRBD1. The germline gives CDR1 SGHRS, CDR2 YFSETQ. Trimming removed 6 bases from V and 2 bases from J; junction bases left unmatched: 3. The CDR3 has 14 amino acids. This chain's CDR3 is CASTGTGPYNEQFF. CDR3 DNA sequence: TGCGCCAGCACCGGGACAGGGCCCTACAATGAGCAGTTCTTC.

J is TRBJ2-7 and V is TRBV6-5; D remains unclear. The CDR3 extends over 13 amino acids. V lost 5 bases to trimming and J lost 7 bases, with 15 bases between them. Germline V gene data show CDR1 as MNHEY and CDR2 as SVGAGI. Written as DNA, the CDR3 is TGTGCCAGCAGTCATCCCCACACGCGGGAGCAGTACTTC. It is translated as CASSHPHTREQYF.

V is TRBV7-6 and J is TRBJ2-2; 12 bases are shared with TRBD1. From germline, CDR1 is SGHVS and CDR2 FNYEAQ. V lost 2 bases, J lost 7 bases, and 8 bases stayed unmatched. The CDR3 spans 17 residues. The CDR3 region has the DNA TGTGCCAGCAGCTTACAGCTCGGGACAGGGGGCGTCGGGGAGCTGTTTTTT. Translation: CASSLQLGTGGVGELFF.

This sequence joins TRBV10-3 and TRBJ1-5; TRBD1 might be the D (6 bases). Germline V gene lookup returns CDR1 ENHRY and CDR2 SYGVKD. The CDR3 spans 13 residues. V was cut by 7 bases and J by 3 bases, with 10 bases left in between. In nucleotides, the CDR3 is TGTGCCATCAAAGGGGACACCAATCAGCCCCAGCATTTT. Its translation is CAIKGDTNQPQHF.

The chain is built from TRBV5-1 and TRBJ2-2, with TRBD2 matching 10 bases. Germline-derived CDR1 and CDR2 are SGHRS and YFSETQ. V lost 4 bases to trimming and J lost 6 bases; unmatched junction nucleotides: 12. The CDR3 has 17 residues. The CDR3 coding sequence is TGCGCCAGCAGCCTTTCCGTCCTAGCGGGGGAATCCGGGGAGCTGTTTTTT. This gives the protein CASSLSVLAGESGELFF. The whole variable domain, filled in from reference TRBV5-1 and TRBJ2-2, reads KAGVTQTPRYLIKTRGQQVTLSCSPISGHRSVSWYQQTPGQGLQFLFEYFSETQRNKGNFPGRFSGRQFSNSRSEMNVSTLELGDSALYLCASSLSVLAGESGELFFGEGSRLTVL.

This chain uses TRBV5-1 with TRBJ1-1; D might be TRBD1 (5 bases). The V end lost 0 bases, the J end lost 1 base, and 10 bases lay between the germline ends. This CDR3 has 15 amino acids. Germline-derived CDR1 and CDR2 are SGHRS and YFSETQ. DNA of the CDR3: TGCGCCAGCAGCTTGGTGGGGCAGCAGAACACTGAAGCTTTCTTT. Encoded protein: CASSLVGQQNTEAFF.

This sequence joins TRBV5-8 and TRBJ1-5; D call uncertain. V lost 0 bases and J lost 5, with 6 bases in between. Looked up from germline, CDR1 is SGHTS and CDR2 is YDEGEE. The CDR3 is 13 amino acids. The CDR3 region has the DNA TGTGCCAGCAGCTTGGAGGCAGATCAGCCCCAGCATTTT. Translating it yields CASSLEADQPQHF. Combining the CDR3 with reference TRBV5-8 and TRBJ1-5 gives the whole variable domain EAGVTQSPTHLIKTRGQQATLRCSPISGHTSVYWYQQALGLGLQFLLWYDEGEERNRGNFPPRFSGRQFPNYSSELNVNALELEDSALYLCASSLEADQPQHFGDGTRLSIL.

The chain's CDR3 is CASSLGQGDNQPQHF. For the CDR3, the DNA is TGTGCCAGCAGCTTGGGACAGGGGGATAATCAGCCCCAGCATTTT. The chain recombines TRBV11-1 with TRBJ1-5, with 11 bases lining up with TRBD1. J was trimmed by 4 bases and V by 3 bases; bases with no gene match: 2. The CDR3 contains 15 residues. Looked up from germline, CDR1 is SGHAT and CDR2 is FQDESV (reference sequence).

CDR3 in DNA: TGTGCCAGCAGCCCCCCCCGCAGGGGTGAAAAACTGTTTTTT. This gives the protein CASSPPRRGEKLFF. This rearrangement joins TRBV3-1 (or the pseudogene TRBV3-2) to TRBJ1-4; possibly TRBD1 for D (6 bases). V was pared by 4 bases and J by 7 bases, with 13 bases between. Looked up from germline, CDR1 is LGHDT and CDR2 is YNNKEL (reference sequence). The length of the CDR3 is 14 residues.

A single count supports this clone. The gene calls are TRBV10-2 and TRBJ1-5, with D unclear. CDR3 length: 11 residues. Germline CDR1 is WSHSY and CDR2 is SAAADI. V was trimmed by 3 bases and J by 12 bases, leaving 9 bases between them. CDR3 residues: CASSDSTRQHF. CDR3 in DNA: TGCGCCAGCAGTGACTCGACACGCCAGCATTTT.

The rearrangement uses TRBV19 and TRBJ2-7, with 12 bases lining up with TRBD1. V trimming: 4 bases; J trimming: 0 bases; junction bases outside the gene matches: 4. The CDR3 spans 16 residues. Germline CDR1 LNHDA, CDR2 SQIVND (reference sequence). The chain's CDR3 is CASSTRDRGPSYEQYF. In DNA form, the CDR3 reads TGTGCCAGTAGTACCCGGGACAGGGGGCCCTCCTACGAGCAGTACTTC. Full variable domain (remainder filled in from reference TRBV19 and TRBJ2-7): DGGITQSPKYLFRKEGQNVTLSCEQNLNHDAMYWYRQDPGQGLRLIYYSQIVNDFQKGDIAEGYSVSREKKESFPLTVTSAQKNPTAFYLCASSTRDRGPSYEQYFGPGTRLTVT.

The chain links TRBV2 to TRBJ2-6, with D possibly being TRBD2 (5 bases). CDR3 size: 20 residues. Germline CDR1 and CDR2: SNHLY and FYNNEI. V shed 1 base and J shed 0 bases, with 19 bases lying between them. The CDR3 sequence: CASSEGHRDYSVSGANVLTF. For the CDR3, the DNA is TGTGCCAGCAGTGAAGGTCATCGAGACTACAGTGTCTCTGGGGCCAACGTCCTGACTTTC. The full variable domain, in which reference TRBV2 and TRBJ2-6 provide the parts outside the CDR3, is EPEVTQTPSHQVTQMGQEVILRCVPISNHLYFYWYRQILGQKVEFLVSFYNNEISEKSEIFDDQFSVERPDGSNFTLKIRSTKLEDSAMYFCASSEGHRDYSVSGANVLTFGAGSRLTVL.

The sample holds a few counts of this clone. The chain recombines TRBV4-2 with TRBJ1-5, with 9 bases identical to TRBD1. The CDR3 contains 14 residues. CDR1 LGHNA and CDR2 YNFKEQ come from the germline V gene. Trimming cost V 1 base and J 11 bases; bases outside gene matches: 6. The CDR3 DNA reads TGTGCCAGCAGCCAAGGGAGTGGGGACAGGGCCCAGCATTTT. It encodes CASSQGSGDRAQHF.

The CDR3 DNA reads TGTGCCTATGACTGGGGGGGTCCACCCCTCCACTTT. It yields the protein CAYDWGGPPLHF. The V gene is TRBV30, the J gene TRBJ1-6; weak D call: TRBD1 (5 bases). V lost 7 bases and J 11 bases, leaving 15 bases between the germline ends. Germline values: CDR1 GTSNPN, CDR2 SVGIG (reference sequence). This CDR3 has 12 amino acids. Full variable domain (remainder filled in from reference TRBV30 and TRBJ1-6): SQTIHQWPATLVQPVGSPLSLECTVEGTSNPNLYWYRQAAGRGLQLLFYSVGIGQISSEVPQNLSASRPQDRQFILSSKKLLLSDSGFYLCAYDWGGPPLHFGNGTRLTVT.

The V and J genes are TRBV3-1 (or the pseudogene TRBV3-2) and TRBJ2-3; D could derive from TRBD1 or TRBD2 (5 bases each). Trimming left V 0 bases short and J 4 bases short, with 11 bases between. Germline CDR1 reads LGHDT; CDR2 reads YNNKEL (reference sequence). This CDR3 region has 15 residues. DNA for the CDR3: TGTGCCAGCAGCCAAGATGTGTTGGGGGCAGATACGCAGTATTTT. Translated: CASSQDVLGADTQYF.

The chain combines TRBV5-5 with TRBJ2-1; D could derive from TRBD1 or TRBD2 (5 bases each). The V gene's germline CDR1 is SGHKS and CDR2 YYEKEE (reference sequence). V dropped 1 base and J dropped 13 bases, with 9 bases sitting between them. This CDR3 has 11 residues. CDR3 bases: TGTGCCAGCAGCTTGCCGGGGCCCCAGTTCTTC. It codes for CASSLPGPQFF.